Shown below are 28 T cell receptor beta chains from a single sample sequenced in a study of shared clonotypes between healthy human individuals. Clones were sequenced by immunoSEQ multiplex PCR, and TCRdb holds only the in-frame ones, with some missing. This table has roughly 850,000 clones, approximately 97% appearing once. Naive CD8 cells, CD45RO-negative and positively selected for CCR7, excluded terminally differentiated effector memory CD45RA+ cells. Sequenced input: naive CD8+ T cells sorted from blood. The receptors were gathered from a man aged 25 to 40 in good health.

The chain employs TRBV11-2 and TRBJ2-3; D uncertain. Deletions cut 4 bases from V and 4 bases from J, with 21 bases between. This CDR3 comprises 17 residues. Germline CDR1 is SGHAT and CDR2 is FQNNGV. The CDR3: CASSSTLSFLVPDTQYF. The DNA of the CDR3 is TGTGCCAGCAGCTCCACCTTATCCTTTCTTGTCCCAGATACGCAGTATTTT.

This chain links TRBV29-1 with TRBJ1-1; D remains ambiguous. The CDR3 loop spans 13 amino acids. Trimming pared 3 bases from V and 0 bases from J, leaving 8 bases between. Germline CDR1 is SQVTM and CDR2 is ANQGSEA. CDR3 DNA: TGCAGCGTTGACCCGGGCTTGAACACTGAAGCTTTCTTT. This sequence encodes CSVDPGLNTEAFF.

The V and J genes are TRBV18 and TRBJ2-1; 7 nucleotides agree with TRBD1. This CDR3 contains 16 residues. Germline assignment: CDR1 KGHSH and CDR2 LQKENI. V was pared by 2 bases and J by 2 bases, with 6 bases of the junction left unmatched. The CDR3 DNA is TGTGCCAGCTCACCAATAACAGGGGTTCCCTACAATGAGCAGTTCTTC. Its translation: CASSPITGVPYNEQFF.

V usage is TRBV4-1 and J usage is TRBJ2-1; weak D call: TRBD2 (5 bases). V was cut by 4 bases and J by 8 bases, with 21 bases left in between. CDR3 length equals 16 residues. Germline lookup yields CDR1 MGHRA and CDR2 YSYEKL. In DNA form, the CDR3 reads TGCGCCAGCAGCCTCCAGCGGACCGTCGGTTTGGATGAGCAGTTCTTC. Residues: CASSLQRTVGLDEQFF.

J is TRBJ2-3 and V is TRBV27, with a tentative D call TRBD2 (6 bases). V was shortened by 2 bases and J by 2 bases, with 8 bases between the two germline ends. The CDR3 sequence is 14 residues long. Germline lookup yields CDR1 MNHEY and CDR2 SMNVEV (reference sequence). The CDR3 coding sequence is TGTGCCAGCAGTTTAGCGGGACCCACAGATACGCAGTATTTT. Encoded protein: CASSLAGPTDTQYF.

This clone showed up just once. V usage is TRBV7-9 and J usage is TRBJ2-7, with TRBD2 as a possible D gene (5 bases). The ends were cut back, 1 base at V and 5 bases at J, with 12 bases in the middle. The CDR3 is 14 amino acids. Looked up from germline, CDR1 is SEHNR and CDR2 is FQNEAQ (reference sequence). The CDR3 sequence is CASSLVGSSNEQYF. CDR3 sequence (DNA): TGTGCCAGCAGCTTAGTAGGGAGTAGTAACGAGCAGTACTTC. The full variable domain, rest sourced from reference TRBV7-9 and TRBJ2-7, is DTGVSQNPRHKITKRGQNVTFRCDPISEHNRLYWYRQTLGQGPEFLTYFQNEAQLEKSRLLSDRFSAERPKGSFSTLEIQRTEQGDSAMYLCASSLVGSSNEQYFGPGTRLTVT.

This clone appeared a single time. The V and J genes are TRBV30 and TRBJ2-2; D might be TRBD1 (5 bases). Germline assignment: CDR1 GTSNPN and CDR2 SVGIG (reference sequence). V gave up 7 bases and J gave up 0 bases, with 9 bases separating them. The CDR3 sequence is 13 residues long. The CDR3 nucleotides read TGTGCCTTCGACAGAACGAACACCGGGGAGCTGTTTTTT. As protein: CAFDRTNTGELFF. Combining the CDR3 with reference TRBV30 and TRBJ2-2 gives the whole variable domain SQTIHQWPATLVQPVGSPLSLECTVEGTSNPNLYWYRQAAGRGLQLLFYSVGIGQISSEVPQNLSASRPQDRQFILSSKKLLLSDSGFYLCAFDRTNTGELFFGEGSRLTVL.

The V gene is TRBV11-2, the J gene TRBJ2-1; D ambiguous. The V gene lost 0 bases and the J gene lost 3 bases, with 6 bases spanning the gap. The CDR3 contains 14 residues. Germline CDR1 reads SGHAT; CDR2 reads FQNNGV. The CDR3 protein is CASSLDRHYNEQFF. The DNA of the CDR3 is TGTGCCAGCAGCTTAGATCGACACTACAATGAGCAGTTCTTC.

This rearrangement joins TRBV30 to TRBJ2-2; D might be TRBD2 (6 bases). CDR1 GTSNPN and CDR2 SVGIG come from the germline V gene (reference sequence). The V end was cut by 4 bases, the J end by 1 base, with 10 bases between. This CDR3 has 14 residues. The CDR3 DNA is TGTGCCTGGATCATGGGGGGGAACACCGGGGAGCTGTTTTTT. Translated: CAWIMGGNTGELFF.

The chain recombines TRBV7-3 with TRBJ2-7; 8 bases align to TRBD1. The CDR3 has 13 residues. Germline-derived CDR1 and CDR2 are SGHTA and FQGTGA. Trimming cost V 3 bases and J 8 bases; bases outside gene matches: 6. The CDR3 sequence is CASSLVGQGQQYF. The CDR3 DNA sequence: TGTGCCAGCAGCTTGGTTGGACAGGGACAGCAGTACTTC.

V gene TRBV27 combines with J gene TRBJ1-5; D remains ambiguous. The CDR3 is 16 residues long. CDR1 and CDR2 from the germline V gene are MNHEY and SMNVEV (reference sequence). Trimming stripped 4 bases from V and 0 bases from J, with 13 bases between. CDR3 region: CASSSLQGISNQPQHF. The DNA of the CDR3 is TGTGCCAGCAGTTCGTTACAAGGGATTAGCAATCAGCCCCAGCATTTT.

The chain couples TRBV28 to TRBJ2-7, with TRBD1 as a possible D gene (5 bases). Per germline, CDR1 MDHEN and CDR2 SYDVKM. V was clipped by 2 bases and J by 5 bases, with 13 bases between them. This CDR3 is 14 amino acids long. In nucleotides, the CDR3 is TGTGCCAGCAGTTTACACAGGAACCAACACGAGCAGTACTTC. Encoded protein: CASSLHRNQHEQYF.

This chain joins TRBV29-1 and TRBJ2-1; 9 nucleotides match TRBD1. The CDR3 consists of 16 residues. The V gene's germline CDR1 is SQVTM and CDR2 ANQGSEA. Unmatched junction bases numbered 7, after V lost 0 bases and J lost 4 bases. The CDR3 protein is CSVEEVDRGEYNEQFF. CDR3 DNA: TGCAGCGTTGAAGAAGTGGACAGGGGCGAGTACAATGAGCAGTTCTTC.

This chain connects TRBV29-1 to TRBJ2-7; 9 bases match TRBD1. Trimming removed 7 bases from V and 2 bases from J; junction bases left unmatched: 3. Germline assignment: CDR1 SQVTM and CDR2 ANQGSEA. This CDR3 spans 12 amino acids. The CDR3 reads CSAGTGTYEQYF. CDR3 DNA sequence: TGCAGCGCCGGGACAGGGACCTACGAGCAGTACTTC.

This sequence joins TRBV11-2 and TRBJ2-1; 14 bases fit TRBD2. Germline V gene data show CDR1 as SGHAT and CDR2 as FQNNGV. This CDR3 spans 17 amino acids. J gave up 2 bases and V 1 base, and 1 base lay outside the gene matches. The CDR3 here is CASSLAGLAGAYNEQFF. In DNA, the CDR3 is TGTGCCAGCAGCTTAGCGGGACTAGCGGGGGCCTACAATGAGCAGTTCTTC.

This clone was picked up a small number of times. The gene calls are TRBV27 and TRBJ2-3, with unresolved D. CDR3 length: 14 amino acids. The V gene lost 0 bases and the J gene lost 2 bases, with 6 bases spanning the gap. From germline, CDR1 is MNHEY and CDR2 SMNVEV (reference sequence). The CDR3 coding sequence is TGTGCCAGCAGTTTATCGGTATCCACAGATACGCAGTATTTT. It is translated as CASSLSVSTDTQYF.

The CDR3 region is CASSPVGDEQFF. CDR3 nucleotide sequence: TGTGCCAGCAGCCCCGTCGGGGATGAGCAGTTCTTC. V gene TRBV7-9 combines with J gene TRBJ2-1; TRBD2 is a possible D gene (5 bases). With 5 bases removed from V and 8 bases from J, the gap between germline ends came to 10 bases. In germline, CDR1 is SEHNR, CDR2 FQNEAQ (reference sequence). CDR3 length: 12 residues.

V gene TRBV27 combines with J gene TRBJ2-7; possibly TRBD2 for D (6 bases). Trimming removed 6 bases at V and 4 bases at J, with 16 bases between. Germline CDR1 and CDR2: MNHEY and SMNVEV (reference sequence). CDR3 length equals 14 residues. In DNA, the CDR3 is TGTGCCAGCAGCTCAGGCGGGGCAGTTTACGAGCAGTACTTC. This gives the protein CASSSGGAVYEQYF.

V is TRBV29-1 and J is TRBJ2-7; 7 bases align to TRBD2. The CDR3 sequence is 13 residues long. CDR1 is SQVTM and CDR2 is ANQGSEA in the germline V gene. The V segment lost 3 bases and the J segment 2 bases; nucleotides outside the gene matches: 4. The CDR3 nucleotides read TGCAGCGTTGAGCTAGCGGCTACCTACGAGCAGTACTTC. Translated, it gives CSVELAATYEQYF.

This chain joins TRBV28 and TRBJ2-1, with D uncertain. V lost 5 bases, J lost 5 bases, and 1 base lay in between. The V gene's germline CDR1 is MDHEN and CDR2 SYDVKM. This CDR3 spans 10 amino acids. DNA of the CDR3: TGTGCCAGCAGTAACAATGAGCAGTTCTTC. It codes for CASSNNEQFF.

The rearrangement links TRBV7-2 to TRBJ2-1; 12 nucleotides agree with TRBD1. This CDR3 spans 15 amino acids. With 2 bases clipped from V and 8 bases from J, the junction kept 4 bases outside the gene matches. The germline CDR1 and CDR2 sequences are SGHTA and FQGNSA. CDR3 protein: CASSLLGTGGDEQFF. The CDR3, as DNA: TGTGCCAGCAGCTTATTGGGGACAGGGGGCGATGAGCAGTTCTTC.

This clone was counted once. The chain employs TRBV6-5 and TRBJ2-1; 11 bases line up with TRBD2. The CDR3 is 15 residues long. The germline gives CDR1 MNHEY, CDR2 SVGAGI. V was clipped by 5 bases and J by 5 bases; unmatched bases: 5. CDR3 sequence: CASSALAGEDNEQFF. The CDR3 DNA follows: TGTGCCAGCAGTGCACTAGCGGGAGAGGACAATGAGCAGTTCTTC.

The chain carries TRBV4-3 and TRBJ2-1; 9 nucleotides line up with TRBD2. J was trimmed by 7 bases and V by 0 bases; bases with no gene match: 7. Germline lookup yields CDR1 LGHNA and CDR2 YSLEER. There are 16 residues in the CDR3. Here the CDR3 reads CASSQEPSGIGNEQFF. DNA of the CDR3: TGCGCCAGCAGCCAAGAACCTAGCGGGATTGGGAATGAGCAGTTCTTC.

The chain links TRBV10-2 to TRBJ2-7, with TRBD1 matching 7 bases. This CDR3 has 17 residues. V shed 3 bases, J shed 0 bases, and the junction held 11 bases outside the gene matches. CDR1 is WSHSY and CDR2 is SAAADI in the germline V gene. This CDR3 is CASSDPPFWDSSYEQYF. As DNA, the CDR3 is TGCGCCAGCAGTGACCCCCCTTTCTGGGACAGCTCCTACGAGCAGTACTTC.

This CDR3 reads CASSPQSQGRMELFF. DNA of the CDR3: TGTGCCAGCAGCCCACAGTCACAGGGGCGTATGGAGCTGTTTTTT. This chain joins TRBV5-4 and TRBJ2-2, with 7 positions matching TRBD1. The germline V gene has CDR1 SGHNT and CDR2 YYREEE (reference sequence). The ends lost 4 bases at V and 10 bases at J; junction bases unmatched: 13. The CDR3 is 15 amino acids.

Here the CDR3 DNA reads TGCGCCAGCAGCCCGGGACTTCTTGAGCAGTTCTTC. Its translation: CASSPGLLEQFF. The genes are TRBV5-1 and TRBJ2-1, with D maybe TRBD2 (6 bases). V was pared by 4 bases and J by 9 bases, with 11 bases between. Germline CDR1 and CDR2: SGHRS and YFSETQ. The CDR3 consists of 12 residues. Full variable domain (rest looked up from reference TRBV5-1 and TRBJ2-1): KAGVTQTPRYLIKTRGQQVTLSCSPISGHRSVSWYQQTPGQGLQFLFEYFSETQRNKGNFPGRFSGRQFSNSRSEMNVSTLELGDSALYLCASSPGLLEQFFGPGTRLTVL.

This clone has only one observation. Other DNA sequences from this sample encode an identical CDR3 as well. This rearrangement joins TRBV2 to TRBJ1-1; D gene ambiguous. V was clipped by 6 bases and J by 4 bases, with 3 bases between them. This CDR3 has 10 amino acids. Germline lookup yields CDR1 SNHLY and CDR2 FYNNEI. DNA for the CDR3: TGTGCCAGCAGGGGCACTGAAGCTTTCTTT. Protein: CASRGTEAFF.

CDR3 nucleotides: TGTGCCAGCAGCTCAAGCGGCCTTGGCACAGATACGCAGTATTTT. This codes for CASSSSGLGTDTQYF. The chain employs TRBV7-7 and TRBJ2-3; D possibly corresponds to TRBD2 (5 bases). The V and J ends lost 4 bases and 1 base respectively, with 12 bases between them. CDR1 and CDR2 from the germline V gene are SSHAT and FNYEAQ (reference sequence). The CDR3 consists of 15 residues.